The 22 T cell receptor beta chains given below trace back to one sample, sequenced in a study of radiotherapy plus CTLA-4 blockade in lung cancer. Sequenced by immunoSEQ multiplex PCR; TCRdb stores in-frame clones only, minus some. The table records 90,000 or so clones, around 82% of them present only once. The sample consisted of peripheral blood, taken from a patient treated with radiotherapy plus ipilimumab. These receptors all stem from a human donor with non-small cell lung cancer who had stable disease on radiotherapy plus ipilimumab.

CDR3 sequence (DNA): TGTGCCAGCAGCCCAGGATACAGATCAAACTATGGCTACACCTTC. Translating gives CASSPGYRSNYGYTF. This chain joins TRBV6-5 and TRBJ1-2; D is unresolved. V was shortened by 6 bases and J by 2 bases, with 16 bases between the two germline ends. In germline, CDR1 is MNHEY, CDR2 SVGAGI. The CDR3 has 15 amino acids.

V gene TRBV21-1 combines with J gene TRBJ2-5; the DNA was not used to check the table's D call, TRBD1. TRBV21-1 is labeled a pseudogene. This CDR3 is built from 16 residues. The CDR3 here is CASSKAADRGSETQYF. The CDR3 coding sequence is TGTGCCAGCAGCAAAGCAGCGGACAGGGGTAGTGAGACCCAGTACTTC.

The rearrangement uses TRBV29-1 and TRBJ2-2; 14 bases fit TRBD2. V shed 6 bases and J 7 bases; nucleotides not matched to a gene: 7. Germline-derived CDR1 and CDR2 are SQVTM and ANQGSEA. The CDR3 covers 15 residues. CDR3 coding DNA: TGCAGCGTAGGGGGACTAGCGGGAGATGGCGGGGAGCTGTTTTTT. This gives the protein CSVGGLAGDGGELFF.

The J gene is TRBJ1-2, the V gene TRBV14, with a weak D call TRBD1 (5 bases). The CDR3 is 15 residues long. Germline V gives CDR1 SGHDN, CDR2 FVKESK. V lost 2 bases and J 2 bases, leaving 12 bases between the germline ends. CDR3 in DNA: TGTGCCAGCAGCCAACCCGGGACGGCCAACTATGGCTACACCTTC. The encoded protein is CASSQPGTANYGYTF. The full variable domain, with the rest looked up from reference TRBV14 and TRBJ1-2, is EAGVTQFPSHSVIEKGQTVTLRCDPISGHDNLYWYRRVMGKEIKFLLHFVKESKQDESGMPNNRFLAERTGGTYSTLKVQPAELEDSGVYFCASSQPGTANYGYTFGSGTRLTVV.

The chain uses TRBV10-1 and TRBJ2-5; tentative D call: TRBD2 (5 bases). CDR1 WNHNN and CDR2 SYGVQD come from the germline V gene (reference sequence). CDR3 length: 14 amino acids. The ends were cut back, 3 bases at V and 5 bases at J, with 13 bases in the middle. The CDR3 sequence is CASSEGRGSETQYF. For the CDR3, the DNA is TGCGCCAGCAGTGAAGGGCGAGGGTCCGAGACCCAGTACTTC.

The chain joins TRBV10-2 to TRBJ2-3; a weak D match, TRBD2 (6 bases). This CDR3 has 17 residues. Germline lookup yields CDR1 WSHSY and CDR2 SAAADI. Trimming pared 0 bases from V and 0 bases from J, leaving 13 bases between. The chain's CDR3 is CASSESQGGLSTDTQYF. The CDR3 region has the DNA TGCGCCAGCAGTGAGTCGCAGGGAGGCTTGAGCACAGATACGCAGTATTTT.

This clone was observed a few times. The genes are TRBV19 and TRBJ2-3, with 8 bases fitting TRBD2. J was trimmed by 3 bases and V by 7 bases; bases with no gene match: 9. Germline CDR1 reads LNHDA; CDR2 reads SQIVND (reference sequence). The CDR3 contains 15 residues. The CDR3 coding sequence is TGTGCCAGTAAGAAACCGGGGGGGGGAACAGATACGCAGTATTTT. Translated, it gives CASKKPGGGTDTQYF.

The chain recombines TRBV30 with TRBJ1-1; 11 nucleotides line up with TRBD1. With V trimmed by 7 bases and J by 4 bases, 5 bases remained unmatched. CDR3 length equals 13 residues. Germline V CDR1 and CDR2: GTSNPN, SVGIG (reference sequence). The CDR3 DNA reads TGTGCCTCAGGGACAGGGGGGGTCACTGAAGCTTTCTTT. Translation: CASGTGGVTEAFF.

The CDR3 loop is CASIPGQGARWAGYTF. The CDR3 DNA reads as TGTGCCAGCATACCGGGACAGGGGGCGCGGTGGGCTGGCTACACCTTC. J is TRBJ1-2 and V is TRBV28, with 12 bases that match TRBD1. V lost 7 bases to trimming and J lost 7 bases; unmatched junction nucleotides: 13. Germline V gene lookup returns CDR1 MDHEN and CDR2 SYDVKM. The CDR3 totals 16 residues.

In regard to this clone: Additional DNA sequences in this sample encode the identical CDR3. The chain uses TRBV2 and TRBJ2-5; 14 bases line up with TRBD2. There are 16 residues in the CDR3. Germline CDR1 reads SNHLY; CDR2 reads FYNNEI. With 7 bases clipped from V and 7 bases from J, the junction kept 11 bases outside the gene matches. This CDR3 is CASTKPGLAGAGTQYF. For the CDR3, the DNA is TGTGCCAGCACCAAACCGGGACTAGCGGGGGCTGGGACCCAGTACTTC.

The chain uses TRBV9 and TRBJ2-5; the D gene is possibly TRBD1 (5 bases). V lost 4 bases and J lost 0, with 16 bases in between. Germline V CDR1 and CDR2: SGDLS, YYNGEE. This CDR3 has 16 amino acids. The CDR3 DNA follows: TGTGCCAGCAGCCCTCGTCAGGGTGTGTACCAAGAGACCCAGTACTTC. This encodes CASSPRQGVYQETQYF.

The chain joins TRBV2 to TRBJ2-5, with D uncertain. The ends were cut back, 5 bases at V and 4 bases at J, with 5 bases in the middle. The CDR3 sequence is 11 residues long. From germline, CDR1 is SNHLY and CDR2 FYNNEI. The CDR3 sequence is CASSPVETQYF. For the CDR3, the DNA is TGTGCCAGCAGTCCTGTAGAGACCCAGTACTTC.

V and J are TRBV29-1 and TRBJ2-5; TRBD2 might be the D (6 bases). The germline V gene has CDR1 SQVTM and CDR2 ANQGSEA. Trimming removed 6 bases at V and 2 bases at J, with 16 bases between. The CDR3 runs to 14 residues. In DNA, the CDR3 is TGCAGCGTGGGTTGGGCGGGACCACAAGAGACCCAGTACTTC. It specifies CSVGWAGPQETQYF.

The J gene is TRBJ2-3, the V gene TRBV9; TRBD2 agrees at 8 bases. This CDR3 is built from 16 residues. Looked up from germline, CDR1 is SGDLS and CDR2 is YYNGEE. With V trimmed by 3 bases and J by 6 bases, 12 bases remained unmatched. CDR3 sequence reads: CASSGLSGGPLDTQYF. CDR3 DNA: TGTGCCAGCAGCGGGCTCAGCGGGGGCCCCCTGGATACGCAGTATTTT.

The genes are TRBV7-2 and TRBJ1-1; D perhaps matches TRBD1 (6 bases). Germline loops: CDR1 SGHTA, CDR2 FQGNSA. The germline V and J ends were trimmed by 2 bases and 3 bases, with 13 bases remaining between them. The CDR3 runs to 15 residues. CDR3 residues: CASSLRRGQDTEAFF. The CDR3 DNA reads TGTGCCAGCAGCTTACGACGGGGGCAGGACACTGAAGCTTTCTTT.

The chain recombines TRBV6-5 with TRBJ2-7; 8 bases fit TRBD1. V shed 5 bases, J shed 6 bases, and the junction held 6 bases outside the gene matches. Germline V gene data show CDR1 as MNHEY and CDR2 as SVGAGI. CDR3 length equals 13 residues. The CDR3 DNA reads TGTGCCAGCAGTGAGAGACAGGGGACCGAGCAGTACTTC. The encoded protein is CASSERQGTEQYF.

This chain uses TRBV7-8 with TRBJ2-2; TRBD2 matches 11 bases. Germline CDR1 and CDR2: SGHVS and FQNEAQ. The V and J ends lost 1 base and 1 base, in that order; junction bases with no gene match: 5. This CDR3 region has 18 residues. The CDR3 region is CASSLGGTSGLNTGELFF. The CDR3 region has the DNA TGTGCCAGCAGCTTAGGCGGGACTAGCGGACTGAACACCGGGGAGCTGTTTTTT.

The chain is built from TRBV7-3 and TRBJ2-1; 15 bases fit TRBD2. Germline values: CDR1 SGHTA, CDR2 FQGTGA. The trim removed 5 bases at V and 9 bases at J, leaving 8 bases unmatched. The CDR3 totals 16 residues. The CDR3 DNA sequence: TGTGCCAGCAGCGAACTCGGACTAGCGGGGGGGCCTGAGCAGTTCTTC. Translated, it gives CASSELGLAGGPEQFF.

The chain has TRBV2 and TRBJ2-7; D gene uncertain. V was pared by 8 bases and J by 7 bases, with 15 bases between. CDR3 length: 12 amino acids. Germline loops: CDR1 SNHLY, CDR2 FYNNEI. In DNA form, the CDR3 reads TGTGCCAGCTCTAAAGGGTGGATAGAGCAGTACTTC. Its protein product is CASSKGWIEQYF.

The V and J genes are TRBV29-1 and TRBJ2-3; perhaps TRBD2 as D (6 bases). Trimming left V 1 base short and J 0 bases short, with 8 bases between. There are 14 residues in the CDR3. Per the germline V gene, CDR1 is SQVTM and CDR2 is ANQGSEA. Here the CDR3 reads CSVEAGTSTDTQYF. Here the CDR3 DNA reads TGCAGCGTTGAAGCAGGGACTAGCACAGATACGCAGTATTTT.

The V and J genes are TRBV11-2 and TRBJ2-2, with TRBD2 matching over 8 bases. Germline V gene lookup returns CDR1 SGHAT and CDR2 FQNNGV. The junction had 11 bases not matched to a gene; V was cut back by 1 base and J by 4 bases. This CDR3 is 18 amino acids long. The CDR3 sequence: CASSLGVSGNLGTGELFF. The CDR3 bases are TGTGCCAGCAGCTTAGGGGTTAGCGGGAATCTGGGCACCGGGGAGCTGTTTTTT.

The rearrangement joins TRBV5-1 to TRBJ1-1; D is ambiguous. The germline V gene encodes CDR1 SGHRS and CDR2 YFSETQ. Trimming stripped 4 bases from V and 0 bases from J, with 13 bases between. CDR3 length: 15 amino acids. In DNA form, the CDR3 reads TGCGCCAGCAGCACTCGACGGAGCTTGAACACTGAAGCTTTCTTT. Translated, it gives CASSTRRSLNTEAFF.